This T cell receptor beta chain derives from a study of response to subunit inactivated influenza vaccine. Per germline, CDR1 SGHKS and CDR2 YYEKEE (reference sequence). Deletions cut 1 base from V and 2 bases from J, with 6 bases between. The CDR3 is made up of 14 amino acids. TCRdb re-called the RT-PCR reads with MiXCR, one entry per CDR3 protein. The sample lists hundreds of thousands of distinct CDR3 sequences; around a fifth were seen once. This clonotype was seen more than once but under ten times. The clonotype originates from a man aged 45-69 years who received an inactivated influenza vaccine. Specimen: PBMCs from blood, collected about 20 months after vaccination. The genes are TRBV5-5 and TRBJ2-2; D is undetermined. Here the CDR3 reads CASSLMPNTGELFF. The CDR3 nucleotides are TGTGCCAGCAGCTTGATGCCTAACACCGGGGAGCTGTTTTTT.